What follows are 20 T cell receptor beta chains derived from one specimen sequenced in a study of T-cell reconstitution after alpha-beta-depleted transplantation in children. Preparation of the TCRbeta library involved a method that used unique molecular identifiers. Via MiXCR, TCRdb re-called the PCR reads, giving one row per CDR3 protein. The table lists 500,000 to 600,000 distinct CDR3 sequences, 32% of them singletons. The source was PBMCs from the stem cell graft donor, collected from the stem cell graft. The receptor set was obtained from a human donor who donated a stem cell graft to a child with aplastic anemia.

This clonotype was recorded a few times. The gene calls are TRBV12-3 or TRBV12-4 and TRBJ2-6; D may be TRBD1 (6 bases). This CDR3 has 17 residues. Trimming pared 3 bases from V and 0 bases from J, leaving 12 bases between. CDR3 nucleotide sequence: TGTGCCAGCAGTTTCGACAGGCTACACTCTGGGGCCAACGTCCTGACTTTC. As protein: CASSFDRLHSGANVLTF.

This clonotype has a handful of counts. This chain links TRBV4-3 with TRBJ1-1, with D unresolved. This CDR3 region has 14 residues. Trimming took 3 bases from V and 0 from J, leaving 8 bases between them. Germline V gene lookup returns CDR1 LGHNA and CDR2 YSLEER. The CDR3 protein is CASSQKGLNTEAFF. The CDR3 DNA reads TGCGCCAGCAGCCAGAAAGGATTGAACACTGAAGCTTTCTTT.

The chain has TRBV9 and TRBJ2-3, with D possibly matching TRBD2 (6 bases). The V end lost 2 bases, the J end lost 4 bases, and 14 bases lay between the germline ends. The length of the CDR3 is 15 residues. CDR1 is SGDLS and CDR2 is YYNGEE in the germline V gene. This CDR3 reads CASSVDGGTADTQYF. CDR3 bases: TGTGCCAGCAGCGTCGACGGCGGGACTGCAGATACGCAGTATTTT.

The chain carries TRBV27 and TRBJ2-3, with TRBD1 matching over 10 bases. The junction had 3 bases not matched to a gene; V was cut back by 5 bases and J by 10 bases. CDR3 length: 12 residues. Germline V CDR1 and CDR2: MNHEY, SMNVEV (reference sequence). CDR3 coding DNA: TGTGCCAGCAGTACGGGACAGGGGCCGCAGTATTTT. This encodes CASSTGQGPQYF.

This clonotype was found once. The CDR3 reads CASSQETRTDTQYF. For the CDR3, the DNA is TGTGCCAGCAGCCAAGAAACCCGCACAGATACGCAGTATTTT. The rearrangement uses TRBV4-2 and TRBJ2-3; D ambiguous. Trimming shortened V by 0 bases and J by 1 base, and 5 bases separated the two germline ends. CDR1 is LGHNA, CDR2 YNFKEQ, per germline. The CDR3 is 14 residues long.

This chain connects TRBV11-2 to TRBJ2-3; 8 bases map to TRBD1. Germline CDR1 reads SGHAT; CDR2 reads FQNNGV. This CDR3 contains 15 residues. Trimming cost V 5 bases and J 5 bases; bases outside gene matches: 9. As DNA, the CDR3 is TGTGCCAGCAGCCCCCAGACAGGGGCGAGAGATACGCAGTATTTT. Translated: CASSPQTGARDTQYF.

This chain connects TRBV30 to TRBJ2-2, with TRBD1 matching 11 bases. CDR3 length equals 14 residues. V was clipped by 3 bases and J by 7 bases; unmatched bases: 4. Germline loops: CDR1 GTSNPN, CDR2 SVGIG (reference sequence). The CDR3 DNA is TGTGCCTGGAGGGACAGGGGGCCGGACGGGGAGCTGTTTTTT. Amino acids: CAWRDRGPDGELFF. The full variable domain, with the rest looked up from reference TRBV30 and TRBJ2-2, is SQTIHQWPATLVQPVGSPLSLECTVEGTSNPNLYWYRQAAGRGLQLLFYSVGIGQISSEVPQNLSASRPQDRQFILSSKKLLLSDSGFYLCAWRDRGPDGELFFGEGSRLTVL.

The rearrangement uses TRBV2 and TRBJ2-4; 12 bases align to TRBD2. The V and J ends lost 4 bases and 16 bases, in that order; junction bases with no gene match: 20. CDR3 length: 17 amino acids. Germline-derived CDR1 and CDR2 are SNHLY and FYNNEI. CDR3 nucleotide sequence: TGTGCCAGCAGTGCGGACAGAAATGGGATTGGACTAGCGGGATCTTACTTC. It translates to CASSADRNGIGLAGSYF. Full variable domain (rest looked up from reference TRBV2 and TRBJ2-4): EPEVTQTPSHQVTQMGQEVILRCVPISNHLYFYWYRQILGQKVEFLVSFYNNEISEKSEIFDDQFSVERPDGSNFTLKIRSTKLEDSAMYFCASSADRNGIGLAGSYFGAGTRLSVL.

The chain couples TRBV29-1 to TRBJ1-4, with a weak D call TRBD1 (5 bases). Germline assignment: CDR1 SQVTM and CDR2 ANQGSEA. Trimming took 6 bases from V and 6 from J, leaving 17 bases between them. This CDR3 is 14 amino acids long. The CDR3 DNA reads as TGCAGCGTCGGCCGCGGGATAGGGGATGAAAAACTGTTTTTT. It codes for CSVGRGIGDEKLFF.

The chain is built from TRBV27 and TRBJ2-7; 8 nucleotides match TRBD1. CDR3 length equals 11 residues. The germline CDR1 and CDR2 sequences are MNHEY and SMNVEV (reference sequence). After removal of 6 bases from V and 11 bases from J, the junction contained 6 bases not matched to a gene. CDR3: CASSSRGPEYF. For the CDR3, the DNA is TGTGCCAGCAGCTCCAGGGGGCCAGAGTACTTC.

The rearrangement joins TRBV9 to TRBJ2-1; 12 bases line up with TRBD2. After removal of 3 bases from V and 7 bases from J, the junction contained 11 bases not matched to a gene. The CDR3 is made up of 17 amino acids. Germline CDR1 SGDLS, CDR2 YYNGEE. DNA for the CDR3: TGTGCCAGCAGCGCCGTCCCCACTAGCGGGAGGATTAATGAGCAGTTCTTC. Its protein product is CASSAVPTSGRINEQFF.

This clonotype was counted between two and nine times. This chain uses TRBV12-3 or TRBV12-4 with TRBJ2-7; no clear D gene. This CDR3 has 14 residues. V lost 1 base and J 9 bases, leaving 16 bases between the germline ends. The CDR3 region is CASSLDIRAGSQYF. CDR3 DNA: TGTGCCAGCAGTTTAGACATTAGGGCCGGCTCGCAGTACTTC.

The rearrangement joins TRBV20-1 to TRBJ2-3; TRBD2 aligns across 10 bases. The germline V gene has CDR1 DFQATT and CDR2 SNEGSKA (reference sequence). J gave up 2 bases and V 4 bases, and 6 bases lay outside the gene matches. CDR3 length: 15 amino acids. This CDR3 reads CSATKTSGHTDTQYF. As DNA, the CDR3 is TGCAGTGCTACTAAGACTAGCGGGCACACAGATACGCAGTATTTT.

This clonotype occurred once. The rearrangement links TRBV5-1 to TRBJ1-2, with TRBD1 as a possible D gene (6 bases). Trimming cost V 3 bases and J 4 bases, with 10 bases left between them. The CDR3 is 13 residues long. Germline CDR1 reads SGHRS; CDR2 reads YFSETQ. CDR3 nucleotides: TGCGCCAGCAGCTCCGGGACACCCTATGGCTACACCTTC. This translates into CASSSGTPYGYTF.

The rearrangement joins TRBV7-9 to TRBJ2-6, with D unclear. The germline V and J ends were trimmed by 6 bases and 17 bases, with 14 bases remaining between them. CDR3 length equals 11 residues. In germline, CDR1 is SEHNR, CDR2 FQNEAQ (reference sequence). CDR3 protein: CASSQGKALTF. The CDR3 DNA follows: TGTGCCAGCAGTCAAGGGAAGGCCTTGACTTTC.

This sequence joins TRBV7-2 and TRBJ2-2, with D unresolved. Germline V gene data show CDR1 as SGHTA and CDR2 as FQGNSA. The CDR3 has 15 residues. V was trimmed by 5 bases and J by 4 bases, leaving 14 bases between them. In DNA form, the CDR3 reads TGTGCCAGCAGCCCCGCGATAACGAGCACCGGGGAGCTGTTTTTT. Protein: CASSPAITSTGELFF. The full variable domain, its missing parts supplied by reference TRBV7-2 and TRBJ2-2, is GAGVSQSPSNKVTEKGKDVELRCDPISGHTALYWYRQSLGQGLEFLIYFQGNSAPDKSGLPSDRFSAERTGGSVSTLTIQRTQQEDSAVYLCASSPAITSTGELFFGEGSRLTVL.

This clonotype was found once. The V call is TRBV24-1, the J call TRBJ2-3; D tentatively fits TRBD1 or TRBD2 (5 bases each). V lost 0 bases and J lost 5, with 14 bases in between. The CDR3 is made up of 16 amino acids. Looked up from germline, CDR1 is KGHDR and CDR2 is SFDVKD. CDR3 loop: CATSDLRGGLGDTQYF. As DNA, the CDR3 is TGTGCCACCAGTGATTTGCGGGGCGGTCTTGGAGATACGCAGTATTTT.

The chain carries TRBV10-1 and TRBJ2-3; a possible D gene is TRBD1 (6 bases). The V gene's germline CDR1 is WNHNN and CDR2 SYGVQD (reference sequence). The CDR3 consists of 15 residues. Between the trimmed V and J ends, which lost 5 bases and 1 base, there was a span of 13 bases. CDR3 residues: CASSRGTGGTDTQYF. CDR3 coding DNA: TGCGCCAGCAGTAGGGGGACCGGGGGCACAGATACGCAGTATTTT.

This clonotype was observed a handful of times. The chain carries TRBV4-1 and TRBJ2-3; D is undetermined. V was trimmed by 0 bases and J by 2 bases, leaving 6 bases between them. CDR3 length: 14 amino acids. CDR1 is MGHRA, CDR2 YSYEKL, per germline. The CDR3 DNA reads as TGCGCCAGCAGCCAAGAGGCCGCCACAGATACGCAGTATTTT. This codes for CASSQEAATDTQYF.

The chain links TRBV11-1 to TRBJ1-5; D unresolved. Germline assignment: CDR1 SGHAT and CDR2 FQDESV (reference sequence). V was cut by 4 bases and J by 7 bases, with 20 bases left in between. This CDR3 has 16 amino acids. The CDR3: CASSSGPLSAGQPQHF. The CDR3 region has the DNA TGTGCCAGCAGCTCAGGACCATTGAGTGCTGGGCAGCCCCAGCATTTT.